This record covers a single TCR beta chain. As yet, its antigen is unknown. The data stem from a study of spatial heterogeneity in lung cancer. Study-wide context: Combinations of a unique TCR and a UMI were tallied in raw reads, and on average each appeared more than ten times. The study's findings and limits: Tumor mutation counts were tracked by expanded intratumoral alpha and beta TCR counts.

CDR1 is SGHNT and CDR2 is YYREEE in the germline V gene (reference sequence). This CDR3 spans 12 amino acids. V gave up 5 bases and J gave up 7 bases, with 9 bases separating them. One entry per CDR3 protein results from TCRdb running MiXCR on the 5' RACE reads. The table has about 10,000 distinct CDR3 sequences, around half seen once. Time point denoted: sample taken at primary tumor resection. The donors were 72 patients with non-small cell lung cancer that was early-stage and untreated. V gene TRBV5-4 combines with J gene TRBJ2-2; D not resolved. This receptor was taken from a female donor with early-stage non-small cell lung cancer. The sample consisted of lung tumor tissue, taken at surgery. The DNA of the CDR3 is TGTGCCAGCAGATCCCCGTTCGGGGAGCTGTTTTTT. Translating gives CASRSPFGELFF.